A single sample is the source of the 2 T cell receptor beta chains below, sequenced in a study of T cell responses to AZD1222 COVID-19 vaccine. Produced via immunoSEQ multiplex PCR; TCRdb's table is partial and in-frame only. The sample carries under 100,000 clones, 70% to 90% recorded once. The sample in question was peripheral blood, obtained 28 days after the second AZD1222 dose. These receptors were obtained from an adult who received the AZD1222 COVID-19 vaccine.

This chain links TRBV15 with TRBJ1-5; a possible D gene is TRBD1 (6 bases). The germline V gene has CDR1 LNHNV and CDR2 YYDKDF (reference sequence). The CDR3 has 14 residues. Trimming stripped 1 base from V and 3 bases from J, with 7 bases between. CDR3 coding DNA: TGTGCCACCAGCAGAGGGACAGCCAATCAGCCCCAGCATTTT. This codes for CATSRGTANQPQHF.

This clone has more than one count but fewer than ten. CDR3 protein: CASSPETTNYGYTF. DNA of the CDR3: TGTGCCAGCTCACCAGAAACTACTAACTATGGCTACACCTTC. The chain has TRBV18 and TRBJ1-2, with D hard to call. Germline CDR1 reads KGHSH; CDR2 reads LQKENI. The V end was cut by 2 bases, the J end by 0 bases, with 7 bases between. This CDR3 has 14 residues.